This T cell receptor (beta chain) came from a study of control samples from healthy donors and cancer patients. Repertoires were generated with immunoSEQ multiplex PCR, while TCRdb's copy carries only in-frame clones and drops some. The sample carries about 130,000 clones, roughly 90% recorded once. The CDR3 has 16 residues. Trimming at V came to 2 bases and at J to 7 bases, leaving 9 bases not matched to a gene. The germline V gene encodes CDR1 MNHEY and CDR2 SVGAGI. This chain links TRBV6-5 with TRBJ2-5; 11 bases match TRBD2. What was sequenced was blood. This sequence originates from a woman aged 50 to 60 in good health. In nucleotides, the CDR3 is TGTGCCAGCAGTTACAACCAGCTAGCGGGGGGTGGGACCCAGTACTTC. The encoded protein is CASSYNQLAGGGTQYF.